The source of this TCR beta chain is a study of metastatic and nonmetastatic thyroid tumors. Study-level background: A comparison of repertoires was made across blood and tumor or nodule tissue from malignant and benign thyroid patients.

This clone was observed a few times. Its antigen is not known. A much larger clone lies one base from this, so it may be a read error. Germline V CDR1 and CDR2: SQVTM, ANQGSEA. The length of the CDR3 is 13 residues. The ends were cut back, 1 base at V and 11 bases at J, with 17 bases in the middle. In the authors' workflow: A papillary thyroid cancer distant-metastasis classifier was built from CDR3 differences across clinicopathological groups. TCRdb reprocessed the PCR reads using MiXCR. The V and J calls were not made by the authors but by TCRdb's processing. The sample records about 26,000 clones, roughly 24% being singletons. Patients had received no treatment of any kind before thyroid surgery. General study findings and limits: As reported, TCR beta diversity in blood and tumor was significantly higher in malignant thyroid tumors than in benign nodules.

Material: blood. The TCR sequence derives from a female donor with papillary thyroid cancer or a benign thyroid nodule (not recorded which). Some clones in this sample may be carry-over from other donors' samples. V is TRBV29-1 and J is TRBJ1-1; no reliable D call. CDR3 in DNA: TGCAGCGTTGAAGTCCCAGCCGTCCAAGCGGCTTTCTTT. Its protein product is CSVEVPAVQAAFF.